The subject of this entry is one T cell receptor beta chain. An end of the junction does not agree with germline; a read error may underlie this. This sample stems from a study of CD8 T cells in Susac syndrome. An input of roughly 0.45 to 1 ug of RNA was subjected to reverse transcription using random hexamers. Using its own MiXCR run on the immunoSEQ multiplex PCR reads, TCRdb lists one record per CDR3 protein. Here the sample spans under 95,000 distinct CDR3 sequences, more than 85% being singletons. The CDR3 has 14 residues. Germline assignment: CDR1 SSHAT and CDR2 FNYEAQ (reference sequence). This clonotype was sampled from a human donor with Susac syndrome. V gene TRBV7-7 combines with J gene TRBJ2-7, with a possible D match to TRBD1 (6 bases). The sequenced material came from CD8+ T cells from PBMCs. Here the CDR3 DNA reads TGTGCTAGCAGCCCACTCAGGGGTTCCTACGAGCAGTACTTC. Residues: CASSPLRGSYEQYF.